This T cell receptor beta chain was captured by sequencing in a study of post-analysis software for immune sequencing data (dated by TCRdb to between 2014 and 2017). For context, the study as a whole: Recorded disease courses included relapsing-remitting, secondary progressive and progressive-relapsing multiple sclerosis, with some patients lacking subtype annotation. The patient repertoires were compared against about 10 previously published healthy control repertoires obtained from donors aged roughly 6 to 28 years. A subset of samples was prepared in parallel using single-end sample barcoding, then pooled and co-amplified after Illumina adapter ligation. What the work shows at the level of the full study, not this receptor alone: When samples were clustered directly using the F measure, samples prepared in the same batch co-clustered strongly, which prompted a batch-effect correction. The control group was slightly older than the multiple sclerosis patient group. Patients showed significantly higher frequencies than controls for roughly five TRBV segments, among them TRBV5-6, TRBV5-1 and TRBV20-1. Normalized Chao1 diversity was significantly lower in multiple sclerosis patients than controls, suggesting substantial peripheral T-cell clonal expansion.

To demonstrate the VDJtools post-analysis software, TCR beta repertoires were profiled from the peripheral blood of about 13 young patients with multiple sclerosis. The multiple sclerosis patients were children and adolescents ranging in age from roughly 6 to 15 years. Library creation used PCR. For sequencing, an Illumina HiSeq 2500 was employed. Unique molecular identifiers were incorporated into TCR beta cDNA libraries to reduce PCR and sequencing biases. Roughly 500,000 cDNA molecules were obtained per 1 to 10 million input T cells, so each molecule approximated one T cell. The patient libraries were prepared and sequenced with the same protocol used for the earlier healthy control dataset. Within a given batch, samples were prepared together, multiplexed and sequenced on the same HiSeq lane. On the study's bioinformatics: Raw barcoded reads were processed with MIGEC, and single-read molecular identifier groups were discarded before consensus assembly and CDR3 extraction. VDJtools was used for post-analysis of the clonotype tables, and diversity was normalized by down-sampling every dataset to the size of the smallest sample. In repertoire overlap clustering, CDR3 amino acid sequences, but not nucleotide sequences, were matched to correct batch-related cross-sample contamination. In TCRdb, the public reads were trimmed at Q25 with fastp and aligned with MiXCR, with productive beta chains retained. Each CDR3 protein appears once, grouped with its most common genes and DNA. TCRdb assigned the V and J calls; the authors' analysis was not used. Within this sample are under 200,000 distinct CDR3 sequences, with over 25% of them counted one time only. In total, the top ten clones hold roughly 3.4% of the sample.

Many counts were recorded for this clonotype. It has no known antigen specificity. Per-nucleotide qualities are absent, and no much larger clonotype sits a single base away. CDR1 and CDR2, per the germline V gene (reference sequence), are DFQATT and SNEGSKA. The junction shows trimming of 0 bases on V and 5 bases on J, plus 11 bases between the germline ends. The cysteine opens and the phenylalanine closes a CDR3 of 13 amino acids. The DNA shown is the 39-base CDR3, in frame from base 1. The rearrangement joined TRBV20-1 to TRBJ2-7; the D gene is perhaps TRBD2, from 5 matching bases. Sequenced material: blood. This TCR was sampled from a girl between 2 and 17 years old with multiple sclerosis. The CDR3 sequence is CSARDSGRNEQYF. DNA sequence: TGCAGTGCTAGAGATTCGGGGAGAAACGAGCAGTACTTC.